These T cell receptor beta chains were read from a single sample in a study of regulatory T cells in long-lasting Graves disease. TCRdb called the multiplex PCR reads again in MiXCR, with one record for every CDR3 protein. This table holds 350,000 to 500,000 distinct CDR3 sequences, over 15% found once. This sample was also put to use in a study of T cells in Graves' hyperthyroidism and ophthalmopathy.

The sequencing here drew on peripheral blood mononuclear cells (PBMCs), taken at new diagnosis, from a patient treated with antithyroid drugs. The origin of the receptors is a woman in her late teens or twenties with Graves disease. Both conserved end residues are part of each CDR3. Each record gives: clone size, D gene, V gene, J gene, CDR3 DNA, CDR3 protein. D genes are given only for firm matches. Size is stated for part of the rows, as once, few or many counts, or as a class when the clone is expanded.

few,.,TRBV4-3,TRBJ2-2,TGCGCCAGCAGCCTGGACTTATTAAACACCGGGGAGCTGTTTTTT,CASSLDLLNTGELFF
many,.,TRBV28,TRBJ1-3,TGTGCCAGCAGTCTAGCATCGGGTAACACCATATATTTT,CASSLASGNTIYF
few,TRBD1,TRBV19,TRBJ2-7,TGTGCCAGCGGGACAGGGGTCTCCTACGAGCAGTACTTC,CASGTGVSYEQYF
few,.,TRBV18,TRBJ1-1,TGTGCCAGCTCACCTACCAGGGGCCGGGAAGCTTTCTTT,CASSPTRGREAFF
.,TRBD1,TRBV11-3,TRBJ2-4,TGTGCCAGCAGCTCCACAGGACAGGAAATAGCCAAAAACATTCAGTACTTC,CASSSTGQEIAKNIQYF
many,TRBD2,TRBV3-1,TRBJ2-7,TGTGCCAGCAGCCAAGCGGGACTAGAGGGGAACGAGCAGTACTTC,CASSQAGLEGNEQYF
.,.,TRBV30,TRBJ2-7,TGTGCCTGGAGCCGACTCCAGCCGAGCCGCGAGCAGTACTTC,CAWSRLQPSREQYF
many,TRBD1,TRBV27,TRBJ2-2,TGTGCCAGCAGCCCGGGGACAGGGGTCGGGGAGCTGTTTTTT,CASSPGTGVGELFF
many,.,TRBV11-2,TRBJ2-7,TGTGCCAGCAGCTTAGATAGCGGCTCCTACGAGCAGTACTTC,CASSLDSGSYEQYF
.,.,TRBV7-9,TRBJ1-2,TGTGCCAGCAGCTTAGCAGGGGGGCGCGGCTATGGCTACACCTTC,CASSLAGGRGYGYTF
.,.,TRBV19,TRBJ1-5,TGTGCCAGTAGTACTGACACCCACAATCAGCCCCAGCATTTT,CASSTDTHNQPQHF
few,TRBD2,TRBV6-5,TRBJ2-3,TGTGCCAGCAGTTACGAGTTTTCTAGCGGGGGAACAGATACGCAGTATTTT,CASSYEFSSGGTDTQYF
many,TRBD2,TRBV20-1,TRBJ2-7,TGCAGTGCTAGAGATCCAGCGGGAGCCTCCTACGAGCAGTACTTC,CSARDPAGASYEQYF
many,.,TRBV29-1,TRBJ1-1,TGCAGCGTTGATGTCAGGAGGGGGAACACTGAAGCTTTCTTT,CSVDVRRGNTEAFF
many,.,TRBV20-1,TRBJ2-7,TGCAGTGCTAGAAACTACCATCGCGAGCAGTACTTC,CSARNYHREQYF
many,TRBD1,TRBV13,TRBJ2-1,TGTGCCAGCAGCCCGAGACAGGGGTTGGTGGGCACGGGGTACAATGAGCAGTTCTTC,CASSPRQGLVGTGYNEQFF
few,.,TRBV25-1,TRBJ2-7,TGTGCCAGCAGTGAATGGGGACTTACCTACGAGCAGTACTTC,CASSEWGLTYEQYF
many,.,TRBV7-9,TRBJ2-1,TGTGCCAGCAGTCAACCCGCAGGGCCTAGGCAGTTCTTC,CASSQPAGPRQFF
many,.,TRBV5-1,TRBJ2-7,TGCGCCAGCAGCTTGGTGGGGGCGTCCTACGAGCAGTACTTC,CASSLVGASYEQYF
few,TRBD1,TRBV15,TRBJ2-7,TGTGCCACCAGCGCACCTTCCCCCGGGACAGGGCTCTACGAGCAGTACTTC,CATSAPSPGTGLYEQYF
many,TRBD1,TRBV28,TRBJ1-2,TGTGCCAGCAGCTCGGACAGGGATATCAACTATGGCTACACCTTC,CASSSDRDINYGYTF
many,TRBD2,TRBV5-1,TRBJ2-7,TGCGCCAGCAGCGCGACGCAACCACTAGCGGGAGTTACCTACGAGCAGTACTTC,CASSATQPLAGVTYEQYF
few,TRBD2,TRBV28,TRBJ2-2,TGTGCCAGCAGTCAGGGACTACCCACCGGGGAGCTGTTTTTT,CASSQGLPTGELFF
few,.,TRBV6-2/TRBV6-3,TRBJ2-3,TGTGCCAGCAGTGAGGTGGATGAGACCGGGTGGTATTTT,CASSEVDETGWYF
few,TRBD2,TRBV5-1,TRBJ2-1,TGCGCCAGCAGCTTGGCCCAAGCGGGACTAGCGGCGCTTAGCTCCTACAATGAGCAGTTCTTC,CASSLAQAGLAALSSYNEQFF
few,.,TRBV5-1,TRBJ2-3,TGCGCCAGCAGCTTGGCCCTATACGCAGGGGTGGAAGATACGCAGTATTTT,CASSLALYAGVEDTQYF
few,.,TRBV4-1,TRBJ2-2,TGCGCCAGCAGCCAACCCAGACAGAACACCGGGGAGCTGTTTTTT,CASSQPRQNTGELFF